This T cell receptor beta chain was sequenced for a study of T cell changes during pregnancy in multiple sclerosis. Trimming took 2 bases from V and 4 from J; bases not matched to a gene: 4. CDR3 length: 15 amino acids. Germline loops: CDR1 MGHRA, CDR2 YSYEKL. Profiled with immunoSEQ multiplex PCR; TCRdb holds only in-frame clones, not every one. The data show around 70,000 clones, with about 90% seen just once and roughly 1.6% held by the top ten. This chain links TRBV4-1 with TRBJ2-1; 8 bases align to TRBD2. The specimen was peripheral blood, collected after pregnancy. This receptor was taken from a female donor with multiple sclerosis, enrolled in a pregnancy study. The CDR3 DNA sequence: TGCGCCAGCAGCCAATACCGCGGGGGGTACAATGAGCAGTTCTTC. This encodes CASSQYRGGYNEQFF.